What follows is one TCR beta chain and its context. After removal of 5 bases from V and 5 bases from J, the junction contained 4 bases not matched to a gene. Germline CDR1 is SGHVS and CDR2 is FQNEAQ. This CDR3 has 15 amino acids. Described time point: pretreatment peripheral blood. Diagnoses among patients were locally advanced or metastatic urothelial carcinoma. The assay was immunoSEQ multiplex PCR, and TCRdb's table has in-frame clones only and misses some. The repertoire holds roughly 120,000 clones, with approximately 84% as singletons. This record comes from a study of PD-L1 blockade in urothelial cancer. Turning to the study itself: About 85% of the 29 patients were men whose urothelial cancer was bladder-origin.

The TCR comes from a man in his fifties with urothelial cancer. The chain employs TRBV7-8 and TRBJ2-3; 13 bases map to TRBD2. The input for sequencing was PBMCs, taken around atezolizumab (anti-PD-L1) treatment. CDR3 nucleotides: TGTGCCAGCAGCACCGGACTAGCGGGAGTAGATACGCAGTATTTT. Protein product: CASSTGLAGVDTQYF. Using reference TRBV7-8 and TRBJ2-3 for the parts outside the CDR3, the full variable domain is GAGVSQSPRYKVAKRGQDVALRCDPISGHVSLFWYQQALGQGPEFLTYFQNEAQLDKSGLPSDRFFAERPEGSVSTLKIQRTQQEDSAVYLCASSTGLAGVDTQYFGPGTRLTVL.